The 15 T cell receptor beta chains below were found in one sample sequenced in a study of STAT5B mutations in CD4+ large granular lymphocyte leukemia. Measured with immunoSEQ multiplex PCR; TCRdb has only the in-frame clones, and not every one. The sample records almost 20,000 clones, about 81% being singletons. Input material: CD4+ T cells from blood buffy coats. Source of these receptors: a human donor in good health.

V and J are TRBV9 and TRBJ1-1, with D possibly being TRBD1 (5 bases). The CDR3 is made up of 15 amino acids. CDR1 is SGDLS and CDR2 is YYNGEE in the germline V gene. Trimming removed 3 bases at V and 1 base at J, with 13 bases between. The CDR3 sequence: CASSAAITGNTEAFF. Here the CDR3 DNA reads TGTGCCAGCAGCGCAGCGATTACAGGGAACACTGAAGCTTTCTTT.

This CDR3 is CATRGSADYNEQFF. DNA for the CDR3: TGTGCCACTCGGGGTAGCGCTGACTACAATGAGCAGTTCTTC. The chain has TRBV6-1 and TRBJ2-1, with D possibly matching TRBD2 (5 bases). From germline, CDR1 is MNHNS and CDR2 SASEGT. This CDR3 contains 14 residues. The V and J ends lost 10 bases and 3 bases respectively, with 16 bases between them.

This chain joins TRBV27 and TRBJ1-2; the D is unclear. From germline, CDR1 is MNHEY and CDR2 SMNVEV (reference sequence). This CDR3 has 14 amino acids. Trimming left V 6 bases short and J 0 bases short, with 11 bases between. CDR3 sequence reads: CASRSEMANYGYTF. CDR3 DNA sequence: TGTGCCAGCAGGTCCGAAATGGCTAACTATGGCTACACCTTC.

This clone was recorded a few times. This chain connects TRBV30 to TRBJ1-1; D possibly corresponds to TRBD1 (5 bases). The V and J ends lost 4 bases and 2 bases respectively, with 11 bases between them. The CDR3 runs to 13 residues. Germline CDR1 GTSNPN, CDR2 SVGIG (reference sequence). The CDR3 coding sequence is TGTGCCTGGACCCGACAGAAAAACACTGAAGCTTTCTTT. This gives the protein CAWTRQKNTEAFF.

This chain connects TRBV30 to TRBJ2-1, with 9 bases aligning to TRBD2. The germline V gene has CDR1 GTSNPN and CDR2 SVGIG (reference sequence). The junction had 2 bases not matched to a gene; V was cut back by 1 base and J by 7 bases. This CDR3 is built from 13 residues. CDR3 sequence: CAWSGLAANEQFF. DNA for the CDR3: TGTGCCTGGAGTGGACTAGCGGCTAATGAGCAGTTCTTC.

The chain combines TRBV7-8 with TRBJ1-5, with TRBD1 matching over 8 bases. This CDR3 region has 16 residues. The germline gives CDR1 SGHVS, CDR2 FQNEAQ. V was clipped by 5 bases and J by 6 bases; unmatched bases: 12. This chain's CDR3 is CASSGGFGTGVQPQHF. The DNA of the CDR3 is TGTGCCAGCAGCGGCGGATTCGGGACAGGAGTTCAGCCCCAGCATTTT.

The chain is built from TRBV6-5 and TRBJ2-7; no clear D. Trimming left V 5 bases short and J 0 bases short, with 14 bases between. The CDR3 is 15 residues long. The germline gives CDR1 MNHEY, CDR2 SVGAGI. For the CDR3, the DNA is TGTGCCAGCAGTCAAGAGCGAGTTAGCTCCTACGAGCAGTACTTC. This gives the protein CASSQERVSSYEQYF.

This chain connects TRBV5-4 to TRBJ2-3; 10 bases are shared with TRBD1. This CDR3 has 15 amino acids. After removal of 4 bases from V and 5 bases from J, the junction contained 7 bases not matched to a gene. Germline-derived CDR1 and CDR2 are SGHNT and YYREEE (reference sequence). CDR3 nucleotides: TGTGCCAGCAGCCCTGACAGGGGGCATGGAGATACGCAGTATTTT. It specifies CASSPDRGHGDTQYF.

The table lists this clone with a few counts. This chain links TRBV6-5 with TRBJ1-4; D possibly corresponds to TRBD1 (6 bases). The CDR3 length is 14 residues. Looked up from germline, CDR1 is MNHEY and CDR2 is SVGAGI. The V end was cut by 5 bases, the J end by 4 bases, with 11 bases between. The CDR3 nucleotides read TGTGCCAGCAGTACCTGGACAGATAATGAAAAACTGTTTTTT. Encoded protein: CASSTWTDNEKLFF.

Turning to this clone: One junction end disagrees with the germline gene, perhaps due to a read error. V gene TRBV2 combines with J gene TRBJ1-1; D unclear. The CDR3 is made up of 11 amino acids. The germline CDR1 and CDR2 sequences are SNHLY and FYNNEI. For the CDR3, the DNA is TGTGCCAGCACTGAACTGATTGAAGCTTTCTTT. It yields the protein CASTELIEAFF.

The chain carries TRBV7-9 and TRBJ1-5, with D maybe TRBD1 (6 bases). The germline CDR1 and CDR2 sequences are SEHNR and FQNEAQ (reference sequence). Trimming left V 5 bases short and J 6 bases short, with 14 bases between. This CDR3 has 14 amino acids. The chain's CDR3 is CASSPLQGTQPQHF. DNA for the CDR3: TGTGCCAGCAGCCCCCTTCAGGGGACTCAGCCCCAGCATTTT.

The chain couples TRBV14 to TRBJ2-1; 8 nucleotides align to TRBD2. Germline CDR1 reads SGHDN; CDR2 reads FVKESK. CDR3 size: 16 residues. J was trimmed by 6 bases and V by 6 bases; bases with no gene match: 13. CDR3 protein: CASSDSFSGTTNEQFF. The CDR3 nucleotides read TGTGCCAGCAGTGACTCATTTAGCGGGACGACCAATGAGCAGTTCTTC.

This chain connects TRBV7-6 to TRBJ1-2; 8 nucleotides line up with TRBD1. The junction had 9 bases not matched to a gene; V was cut back by 0 bases and J by 0 bases. Germline lookup yields CDR1 SGHVS and CDR2 FNYEAQ. CDR3 length equals 18 residues. In DNA, the CDR3 is TGTGCCAGCAGCTTAGCGAGCACAGGGGGATTAGCTAACTATGGCTACACCTTC. This encodes CASSLASTGGLANYGYTF.

The genes are TRBV6-1 and TRBJ1-1; D may be TRBD1 (5 bases). Germline V gene data show CDR1 as MNHNS and CDR2 as SASEGT. Trimming took off 1 base at V and 1 base at J, with 7 bases between the two ends. The CDR3 is 14 amino acids. In nucleotides, the CDR3 is TGTGCCAGCAGTGAAGGGGGGAAGAACACTGAAGCTTTCTTT. Translated, it gives CASSEGGKNTEAFF.

A few counts support this clone. The V and J genes are TRBV5-8 and TRBJ2-1; the D gene could be TRBD1 or TRBD2 (6 bases each). The CDR3 runs to 15 residues. Trimming shortened V by 6 bases and J by 5 bases, and 18 bases separated the two germline ends. The germline V gene encodes CDR1 SGHTS and CDR2 YDEGEE. CDR3 nucleotide sequence: TGTGCCAGCACCCGGGGGCGGCTGGGGGACAATGAGCAGTTCTTC. This translates into CASTRGRLGDNEQFF.